One sample yielded the 5 T cell receptor beta chains listed below, sequenced in a study of T cells in women clearing cervical HPV infection. Clones were sequenced by immunoSEQ multiplex PCR, and TCRdb holds only the in-frame ones, with some missing. Recorded for this sample: 30,000 to 35,000 clones. What was sequenced was blood buffy coat. All receptors come from a woman aged 18 to 75 with a cervical HPV16 infection that either progressed to CIN3+ or cleared (not recorded which).

A note on this clone: The read gets to within 3 residues of the CDR3 end, and the germline J gene fills in the rest. The chain joins TRBV20-1 to TRBJ1-2; D is perhaps TRBD1 (5 bases). The CDR3 covers 14 residues. Germline V lookup: CDR1 DFQATT, CDR2 SNEGSKA (reference sequence). Trimming removed 4 bases from V and 0 bases from J, with 12 bases in between. CDR3 DNA, as far as it was read: TGCAGTGCTAATGTGGCAGGGACTAACTATGGC. Its protein is CSANVAGTNYG. The entire CDR3 reads CSANVAGTNYGYTF.

Comments on this clone: A read error may account for a junction end that differs from germline. The sequenced fragment ends 3 residues before the CDR3 boundary, so the rest is inferred from the germline J gene. In the same sample, other DNA sequences code for this CDR3. J is TRBJ2-5 and V is TRBV2; TRBD1 is a possible D gene (6 bases). This CDR3 comprises 15 residues. The germline gives CDR1 SNHLY, CDR2 FYNNEI. The CDR3 region is CASSVGDRTQETQYF. The covered CDR3 bases are TGTGCCAGTAGTGTGGGTGACAGGACCCAAGAGACC.

The sequenced CDR3 bases are TGCGCCAGCAGCTCCGAGGGGGTCCCCTACAATGAG. Translating gives CASSSEGVPYNE. In full, the CDR3 reads CASSSEGVPYNEQFF. The J gene is TRBJ2-1, the V gene TRBV5-1, with D possibly being TRBD1 (6 bases). The sequence runs out 3 residues before the end of the CDR3; the remainder is reconstructed from the germline J gene. V was clipped by 3 bases and J by 2 bases, with 12 bases between them. Germline loops: CDR1 SGHRS, CDR2 YFSETQ. The CDR3 loop spans 15 amino acids.

Regarding this clone: The read terminates 3 residues ahead of where the CDR3 ends, so the germline J gene completes it. V and J are TRBV7-7 and TRBJ2-1; 14 bases match TRBD2. Trimming at V came to 5 bases and at J to 8 bases, leaving 5 bases not matched to a gene. CDR3 size: 15 residues. Germline-derived CDR1 and CDR2 are SSHAT and FNYEAQ (reference sequence). The CDR3 DNA, read in part, is TGTGCCAGCAGCCCCGGACTAGCGGGAGGCTATGAG. It specifies CASSPGLAGGYE. The CDR3 as a whole reads CASSPGLAGGYEQFF.

CDR3 DNA, as far as it was read: TGTGCCAGTAGGGGAACAGGGGGCAAATCTAACTATGGC. It encodes CASRGTGGKSNYG. The full CDR3 protein reads CASRGTGGKSNYGYTF. The chain employs TRBV19 and TRBJ1-2; 9 nucleotides match TRBD1. Coverage ceases 3 residues before the CDR3 finishes, and the germline J gene fills in the end. V shed 6 bases and J 0 bases; nucleotides not matched to a gene: 8. This CDR3 spans 16 amino acids. Per the germline V gene, CDR1 is LNHDA and CDR2 is SQIVND (reference sequence).